Detailed here is one T cell receptor beta chain. Its antigen is still unknown. The CDR3 loop spans 12 amino acids. Looked up from germline, CDR1 is LNHDA and CDR2 is SQIVND (reference sequence). V shed 9 bases and J shed 5 bases, with 13 bases lying between them. Both 60 Vbeta primers and 13 Jbeta primers went into the PCR. Libraries were prepared by immunoSEQ multiplex PCR; TCRdb keeps only in-frame clonotypes and omits some of them. The repertoire includes some 150,000 clones, 76% of them detected once, and approximately 1.8% sits in the top ten. This entry is derived from a study of cytomegalovirus exposure and HLA in healthy donors. Study-wide findings and caveats: Later work found that TCR association rates differed between HLA loci; DRB1 had the most and HLA-C the fewest. The study reported that TCR beta sequences accurately predicted HLA-A and HLA-B alleles in most subjects.

The chain joins TRBV19 to TRBJ2-5; TRBD1 is a possible D gene (5 bases). Sequenced input: PBMCs. The origin of this receptor is a female donor in good health and CMV-seropositive. For the CDR3, the DNA is TGTGCCAGCTCTAGGGGATCGGAGACCCAGTACTTC. Translated, it gives CASSRGSETQYF. The full variable domain, completed using reference TRBV19 and TRBJ2-5, is DGGITQSPKYLFRKEGQNVTLSCEQNLNHDAMYWYRQDPGQGLRLIYYSQIVNDFQKGDIAEGYSVSREKKESFPLTVTSAQKNPTAFYLCASSRGSETQYFGPGTRLLVL.